The subject of this entry is one TCR beta chain. Its antigen is not known. This entry belongs to a study of shared clonotypes between healthy human individuals. In the original workflow: Because ImmunoSEQ provided only junction sequences with no quality scores, the filtering differed. Clones were read by immunoSEQ multiplex PCR, and TCRdb kept only the in-frame ones, dropping some. That table is the source of V, J and clone size, and D and trimming were worked out from the DNA. Counted here are approximately 2.5 million clones, 90% to 95% occurring once; the ten biggest clones make up 0.36%. Overall study results and limits: Blood was the only sampled material, and tissue repertoires likely differ. Compared with clonotypes that all four donors shared, non-shared clonotypes had lower generation probabilities.

Trimming took 2 bases from V and 0 from J, leaving 8 bases between them. Per the germline V gene, CDR1 is MDHEN and CDR2 is SYDVKM. CDR3 length equals 14 residues. The chain employs TRBV28 and TRBJ2-7; D is unclear. The receptor was isolated from a man aged 18 to 30 in good health. Some clones in this sample may be carry-over from other donors' samples. Sequencing input: naive CD4+ T cells from PBMCs. The sample's subset: CD45RA+ positively selected. CDR3 amino acids: CASSLMGISYEQYF. Here the CDR3 DNA reads TGTGCCAGCAGTTTAATGGGAATCTCCTACGAGCAGTACTTC.